The 26 T cell receptor beta chains below all came from one sample that was sequenced in a study of blood T cell repertoires in COVID-19. Some clones are missing from TCRdb's copy, which holds only in-frame ones; the method was immunoSEQ multiplex PCR. The sample lists 400,000 to 450,000 clones, about nine tenths occurring once. The source material was peripheral blood. The source is a woman between 45 and 60 years old with COVID-19, enrolled during active disease.

The CDR3, as DNA: TGCGCCAGCAGGGCGGGGGCGAGTGAGCAGTTCTTC. Protein sequence: CASRAGASEQFF. J is TRBJ2-1 and V is TRBV5-1; D possibly corresponds to TRBD2 (7 bases). V was trimmed by 5 bases and J by 9 bases, leaving 12 bases between them. Per the germline V gene, CDR1 is SGHRS and CDR2 is YFSETQ. The CDR3 consists of 12 residues.

This rearrangement joins TRBV7-3 to TRBJ2-1; possible D gene TRBD1, 9 bases. CDR1 and CDR2 from the germline V gene are SGHTA and FQGTGA. The CDR3 contains 16 residues. The V and J ends lost 5 bases and 4 bases respectively, with 18 bases between them. The CDR3 DNA sequence: TGTGCCAGCAGCCCGGGGGGGACAGGGCCTTACAATGAGCAGTTCTTC. This gives the protein CASSPGGTGPYNEQFF.

This clone was seen once. The rearrangement uses TRBV6-5 and TRBJ1-2; D may be TRBD1 (5 bases). CDR1 MNHEY and CDR2 SVGAGI come from the germline V gene. This CDR3 is built from 13 residues. V was cut by 6 bases and J by 4 bases, with 12 bases left in between. CDR3 DNA: TGTGCCAGCAGGGAGGGACGGTTCTATGGCTACACCTTC. Its protein is CASREGRFYGYTF.

The chain recombines TRBV6-1 with TRBJ1-2; D may be TRBD1 (5 bases). This CDR3 is 17 amino acids long. Trimming left V 4 bases short and J 7 bases short, with 25 bases between. CDR1 is MNHNS and CDR2 is SASEGT in the germline V gene. The CDR3 region has the DNA TGTGCCAGCAGTGCAACTATCGCGGCAGGGCCCTCAGGTGGCTACACCTTC. The encoded protein is CASSATIAAGPSGGYTF.

This clone was found a few times. This rearrangement joins TRBV29-1 to TRBJ1-3; 9 bases map to TRBD1. The junction had 10 bases not matched to a gene; V was cut back by 6 bases and J by 7 bases. CDR3 length: 14 residues. Per germline, CDR1 SQVTM and CDR2 ANQGSEA. For the CDR3, the DNA is TGCAGCGTCAACACAGGGGGCGCGGGGAACACCATATATTTT. Its protein is CSVNTGGAGNTIYF.

The CDR3 loop reads CASSLAPTGRQGEAFF. The CDR3 region has the DNA TGCGCCAGCAGCTTGGCCCCAACCGGAAGACAGGGCGAAGCTTTCTTT. The rearrangement links TRBV5-1 to TRBJ1-1; TRBD1 agrees at 7 bases. With 0 bases clipped from V and 8 bases from J, the junction kept 13 bases outside the gene matches. This CDR3 region has 16 residues. The germline V gene has CDR1 SGHRS and CDR2 YFSETQ.

This chain connects TRBV9 to TRBJ1-1; no clear D gene. Per the germline V gene, CDR1 is SGDLS and CDR2 is YYNGEE. The CDR3 is made up of 14 amino acids. Deletions cut 1 base from V and 1 base from J, with 8 bases between. This CDR3 is CASSVWAGNTEAFF. In DNA, the CDR3 is TGTGCCAGCAGCGTATGGGCAGGGAACACTGAAGCTTTCTTT. The full variable domain, in which reference TRBV9 and TRBJ1-1 provide the parts outside the CDR3, is DSGVTQTPKHLITATGQRVTLRCSPRSGDLSVYWYQQSLDQGLQFLIQYYNGEERAKGNILERFSAQQFPDLHSELNLSSLELGDSALYFCASSVWAGNTEAFFGQGTRLTVV.

The J gene is TRBJ2-4, the V gene TRBV7-8; perhaps TRBD1 as D (6 bases). Trimming removed 5 bases at V and 8 bases at J, with 16 bases between. The CDR3 totals 14 residues. Germline V gene sequence: CDR1 SGHVS, CDR2 FQNEAQ. The CDR3 sequence is CASSEFRGSDIQYF. CDR3 nucleotides: TGTGCCAGCAGCGAATTCAGGGGTTCCGACATTCAGTACTTC.

CDR3 coding DNA: TGTGCCAGCAGTGACCAGGGCAAGTACTATGGCTACACCTTC. Translated: CASSDQGKYYGYTF. The chain uses TRBV2 and TRBJ1-2; D may be TRBD1 (5 bases). The ends were cut back, 3 bases at V and 3 bases at J, with 11 bases in the middle. Looked up from germline, CDR1 is SNHLY and CDR2 is FYNNEI. This CDR3 region has 14 residues.

A single count supports this clone. This chain uses TRBV6-5 with TRBJ1-6; D possibly corresponds to TRBD1 (5 bases). Deletions cut 7 bases from V and 8 bases from J, with 15 bases between. Germline loops: CDR1 MNHEY, CDR2 SVGAGI. This CDR3 has 14 amino acids. The CDR3 DNA sequence: TGTGCCAGCAAGGAGGGACTACACCATTCACCCCTCCACTTT. As protein: CASKEGLHHSPLHF.

The V gene is TRBV3-1 (or the pseudogene TRBV3-2), the J gene TRBJ1-4; D is undetermined. In germline, CDR1 is LGHDT, CDR2 YNNKEL (reference sequence). This CDR3 has 13 amino acids. The germline V and J ends were trimmed by 3 bases and 10 bases, with 12 bases remaining between them. CDR3 DNA: TGTGCCAGCAGCCATGCCTTTGGCTTAAAACTGTTTTTT. Protein product: CASSHAFGLKLFF.

This sequence joins TRBV3-1 (or the pseudogene TRBV3-2) and TRBJ2-4; TRBD2 aligns across 12 bases. This CDR3 contains 15 residues. Germline assignment: CDR1 LGHDT and CDR2 YNNKEL (reference sequence). Trimming at V came to 4 bases and at J to 9 bases, leaving 7 bases not matched to a gene. Here the CDR3 reads CASSRPTSGGGIQYF. The CDR3, as DNA: TGTGCCAGCAGCCGTCCGACTAGCGGGGGCGGCATTCAGTACTTC.

In this sample, this clone turned up a few times. The chain employs TRBV19 and TRBJ1-2; TRBD1 matches 8 bases. The CDR3 spans 13 residues. Losses at the gene ends were 6 bases for V and 4 bases for J; bases not matched to a gene: 4. Germline CDR1 LNHDA, CDR2 SQIVND (reference sequence). CDR3 residues: CASRTDRGYGYTF. CDR3 nucleotides: TGTGCCAGTAGGACCGACAGGGGCTATGGCTACACCTTC.

V usage is TRBV2 and J usage is TRBJ2-7, with 9 bases lining up with TRBD1. V was clipped by 7 bases and J by 3 bases; unmatched bases: 4. This CDR3 comprises 13 residues. Per the germline V gene, CDR1 is SNHLY and CDR2 is FYNNEI. The CDR3 nucleotides read TGTGCCAGCACCGGACAGGGGAGCTACGAGCAGTACTTC. Translating it yields CASTGQGSYEQYF.

V is TRBV5-4 and J is TRBJ2-1, with TRBD2 as a possible D gene (7 bases). V dropped 0 bases and J dropped 7 bases, with 14 bases sitting between them. Germline V gene lookup returns CDR1 SGHNT and CDR2 YYREEE (reference sequence). This CDR3 has 15 residues. The CDR3 sequence is CASSLDGGRGNEQFF. For the CDR3, the DNA is TGTGCCAGCAGCTTGGACGGGGGGCGGGGGAATGAGCAGTTCTTC.

The chain employs TRBV7-3 and TRBJ2-2; 7 bases line up with TRBD2. Germline V gene sequence: CDR1 SGHTA, CDR2 FQGTGA. The V and J ends lost 1 base and 5 bases, in that order; junction bases with no gene match: 4. The CDR3 extends over 15 amino acids. This chain's CDR3 is CASSLSGGGTGELFF. CDR3 nucleotide sequence: TGTGCCAGCAGCTTAAGCGGGGGAGGGACCGGGGAGCTGTTTTTT.

J is TRBJ2-7 and V is TRBV19; possibly TRBD2 for D (6 bases). Trimming pared 3 bases from V and 0 bases from J, leaving 12 bases between. CDR1 is LNHDA and CDR2 is SQIVND in the germline V gene (reference sequence). The CDR3 is 15 amino acids. Here the CDR3 reads CASSIPSGDSYEQYF. The CDR3 region has the DNA TGTGCCAGTAGTATCCCCTCGGGGGACTCCTACGAGCAGTACTTC. The full variable domain, rest sourced from reference TRBV19 and TRBJ2-7, is DGGITQSPKYLFRKEGQNVTLSCEQNLNHDAMYWYRQDPGQGLRLIYYSQIVNDFQKGDIAEGYSVSREKKESFPLTVTSAQKNPTAFYLCASSIPSGDSYEQYFGPGTRLTVT.

The chain couples TRBV11-3 to TRBJ2-7, with D maybe TRBD1 (6 bases). This CDR3 is 13 amino acids long. Germline V gene lookup returns CDR1 SGHNT and CDR2 YENEEA. The V gene lost 0 bases and the J gene lost 7 bases, with 10 bases spanning the gap. The CDR3 sequence is CASSLEQGREQYF. In nucleotides, the CDR3 is TGTGCCAGCAGCTTAGAACAGGGAAGGGAGCAGTACTTC.

The rearrangement uses TRBV7-7 and TRBJ2-2, with 9 bases fitting TRBD2. CDR3 length: 14 residues. Germline V gene data show CDR1 as SSHAT and CDR2 as FNYEAQ (reference sequence). The ends lost 6 bases at V and 1 base at J; junction bases unmatched: 0. The CDR3, as DNA: TGTGCCAGCAGACTAGCGGGGAACACCGGGGAGCTGTTTTTT. This encodes CASRLAGNTGELFF.

The chain recombines TRBV5-1 with TRBJ1-2; D not resolved. Germline CDR1 reads SGHRS; CDR2 reads YFSETQ. The CDR3 loop spans 14 amino acids. V lost 3 bases and J lost 4, with 13 bases in between. CDR3 sequence: CASSYAAGTYGYTF. In DNA, the CDR3 is TGCGCCAGCAGCTATGCCGCGGGAACCTATGGCTACACCTTC.

V gene TRBV7-9 combines with J gene TRBJ2-2, with D possibly being TRBD2 (6 bases). Trimming shortened V by 11 bases and J by 0 bases, and 16 bases separated the two germline ends. Germline V gene sequence: CDR1 SEHNR, CDR2 FQNEAQ (reference sequence). The length of the CDR3 is 15 residues. CDR3 amino acids: CAGEIGGPNTGELFF. CDR3 nucleotides: TGTGCCGGAGAGATAGGAGGGCCGAACACCGGGGAGCTGTTTTTT.

This chain connects TRBV2 to TRBJ2-2; D is uncertain. V lost 4 bases, J lost 3 bases, and 12 bases lay in between. There are 15 residues in the CDR3. Germline V gene data show CDR1 as SNHLY and CDR2 as FYNNEI. The CDR3 DNA reads as TGTGCCAGCAGTGTAACAACAGTCTACACCGGGGAGCTGTTTTTT. Its translation is CASSVTTVYTGELFF. The full variable domain, its missing parts supplied by reference TRBV2 and TRBJ2-2, is EPEVTQTPSHQVTQMGQEVILRCVPISNHLYFYWYRQILGQKVEFLVSFYNNEISEKSEIFDDQFSVERPDGSNFTLKIRSTKLEDSAMYFCASSVTTVYTGELFFGEGSRLTVL.

The rearrangement links TRBV19 to TRBJ1-4; 8 nucleotides line up with TRBD1. Germline V lookup: CDR1 LNHDA, CDR2 SQIVND (reference sequence). This CDR3 has 17 residues. Germline trimming cut 7 bases from V and 4 bases from J; bases unmatched to any gene: 14. The CDR3 spells CASTSGRQGSVNEKLFF. Here the CDR3 DNA reads TGTGCCAGTACCTCAGGAAGACAGGGGTCAGTTAATGAAAAACTGTTTTTT.

A single count supports this clone. This chain connects TRBV6-5 to TRBJ1-2, with D possibly being TRBD1 (6 bases). Looked up from germline, CDR1 is MNHEY and CDR2 is SVGAGI. This CDR3 contains 13 residues. CDR3 DNA: TGTGGTTCCGGGACATTCCGTAACTATGGCTACACCTTC. Protein: CGSGTFRNYGYTF.

The chain uses TRBV9 and TRBJ1-5; 7 nucleotides agree with TRBD1. The J segment lost 5 bases and the V segment lost 4 bases, leaving 6 bases of the junction unmatched. The CDR3 consists of 14 residues. Germline CDR1 SGDLS, CDR2 YYNGEE. CDR3 nucleotides: TGTGCCAGCAGCCTTACAGGGGTCGATCAGCCCCAGCATTTT. It codes for CASSLTGVDQPQHF.

The rearrangement links TRBV30 to TRBJ2-7; 7 bases align to TRBD1. The CDR3 consists of 12 residues. V trimming: 8 bases; J trimming: 7 bases; junction bases outside the gene matches: 11. Germline V gene lookup returns CDR1 GTSNPN and CDR2 SVGIG (reference sequence). This CDR3 is CAATGRFREQYF. The CDR3 DNA follows: TGTGCCGCGACAGGGCGTTTCAGGGAGCAGTACTTC.